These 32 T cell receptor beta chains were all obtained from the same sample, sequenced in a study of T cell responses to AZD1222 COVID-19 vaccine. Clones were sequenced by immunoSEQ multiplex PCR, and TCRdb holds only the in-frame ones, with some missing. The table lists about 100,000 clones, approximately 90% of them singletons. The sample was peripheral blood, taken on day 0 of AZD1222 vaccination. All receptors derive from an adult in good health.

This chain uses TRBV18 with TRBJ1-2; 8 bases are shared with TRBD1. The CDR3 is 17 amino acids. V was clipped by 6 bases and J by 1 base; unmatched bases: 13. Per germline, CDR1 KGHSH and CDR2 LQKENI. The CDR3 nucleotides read TGTGCCAGCTCCTCCGGGACAGGTGCCGATAATAACTATGGCTACACCTTC. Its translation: CASSSGTGADNNYGYTF.

The CDR3 protein is CASSDRRNQPQHF. The DNA for the CDR3 is TGTGCCAGCTCTGACAGGAGGAATCAGCCCCAGCATTTT. The rearrangement links TRBV27 to TRBJ1-5; D is perhaps TRBD1 (6 bases). Trimming left V 8 bases short and J 4 bases short, with 12 bases between. Germline CDR1 MNHEY, CDR2 SMNVEV (reference sequence). The CDR3 loop spans 13 amino acids.

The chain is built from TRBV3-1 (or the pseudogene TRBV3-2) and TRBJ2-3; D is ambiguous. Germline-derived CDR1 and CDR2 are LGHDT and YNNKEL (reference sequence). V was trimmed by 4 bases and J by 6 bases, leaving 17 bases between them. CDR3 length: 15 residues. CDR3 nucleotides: TGTGCCAGCAGCCCTCCAGGCCAAATCTCCGATACGCAGTATTTT. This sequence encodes CASSPPGQISDTQYF.

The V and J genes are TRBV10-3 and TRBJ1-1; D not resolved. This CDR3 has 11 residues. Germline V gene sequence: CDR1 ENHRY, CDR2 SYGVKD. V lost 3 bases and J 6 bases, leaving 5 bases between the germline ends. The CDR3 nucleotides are TGTGCCATCAGTGATTTCGCTGAAGCTTTCTTT. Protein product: CAISDFAEAFF.

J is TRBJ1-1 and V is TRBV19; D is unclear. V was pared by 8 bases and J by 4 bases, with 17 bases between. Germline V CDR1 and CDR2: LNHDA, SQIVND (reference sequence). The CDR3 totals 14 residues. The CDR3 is CASVRQLGSTEAFF. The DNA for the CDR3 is TGTGCCAGTGTGAGGCAACTTGGCAGCACTGAAGCTTTCTTT.

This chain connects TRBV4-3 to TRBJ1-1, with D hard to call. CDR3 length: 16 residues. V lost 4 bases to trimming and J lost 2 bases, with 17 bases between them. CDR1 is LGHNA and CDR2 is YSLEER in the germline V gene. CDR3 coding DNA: TGCGCCAGCAGCCGAGAACCGGAGATAACAAACACTGAAGCTTTCTTT. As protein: CASSREPEITNTEAFF.

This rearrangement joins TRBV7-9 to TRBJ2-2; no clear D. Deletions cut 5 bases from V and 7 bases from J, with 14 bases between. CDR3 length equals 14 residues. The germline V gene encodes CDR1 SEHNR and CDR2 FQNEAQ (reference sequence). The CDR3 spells CASSRAWVIGELFF. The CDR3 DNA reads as TGTGCCAGCAGCCGTGCTTGGGTCATCGGGGAGCTGTTTTTT.

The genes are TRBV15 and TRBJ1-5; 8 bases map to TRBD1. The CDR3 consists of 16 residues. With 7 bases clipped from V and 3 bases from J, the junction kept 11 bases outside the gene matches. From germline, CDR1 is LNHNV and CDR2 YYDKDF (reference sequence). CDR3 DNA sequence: TGTGCCACCACCAGGGGTAGGACAGGGTACAATCAGCCCCAGCATTTT. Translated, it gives CATTRGRTGYNQPQHF.

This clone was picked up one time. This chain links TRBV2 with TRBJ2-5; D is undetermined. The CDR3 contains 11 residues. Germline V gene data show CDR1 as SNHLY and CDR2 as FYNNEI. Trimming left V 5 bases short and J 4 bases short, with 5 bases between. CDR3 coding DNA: TGTGCCAGCAGTTCCGGAGAGACCCAGTACTTC. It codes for CASSSGETQYF.

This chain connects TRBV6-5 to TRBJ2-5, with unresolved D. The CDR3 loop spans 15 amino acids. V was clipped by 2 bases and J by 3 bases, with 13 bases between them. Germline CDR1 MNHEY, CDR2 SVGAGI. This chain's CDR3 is CASSYHTPEEETQYF. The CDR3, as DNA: TGTGCCAGCAGTTACCACACGCCGGAAGAAGAGACCCAGTACTTC.

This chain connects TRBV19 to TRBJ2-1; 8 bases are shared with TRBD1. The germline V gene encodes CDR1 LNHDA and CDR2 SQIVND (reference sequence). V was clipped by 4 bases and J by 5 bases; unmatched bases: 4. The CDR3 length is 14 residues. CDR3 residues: CASSNQGANNEQFF. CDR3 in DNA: TGTGCCAGTAGTAACCAGGGGGCCAACAATGAGCAGTTCTTC.

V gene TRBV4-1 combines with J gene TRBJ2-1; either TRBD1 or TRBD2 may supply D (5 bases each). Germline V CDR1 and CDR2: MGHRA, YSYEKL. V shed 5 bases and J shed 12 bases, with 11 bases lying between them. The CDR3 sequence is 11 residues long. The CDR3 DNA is TGCGCCAGCAGCGAATGGGGACCGCAGTTCTTC. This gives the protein CASSEWGPQFF.

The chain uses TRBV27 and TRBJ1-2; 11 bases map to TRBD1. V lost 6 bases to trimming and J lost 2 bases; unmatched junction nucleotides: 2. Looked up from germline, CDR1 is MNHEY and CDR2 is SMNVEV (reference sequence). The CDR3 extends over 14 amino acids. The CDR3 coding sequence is TGTGCCAGCAGGCGGACAGGGGGCAACTATGGCTACACCTTC. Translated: CASRRTGGNYGYTF.

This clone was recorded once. The CDR3 sequence is CAWSMAPAGGELFF. CDR3 coding DNA: TGTGCCTGGAGTATGGCACCCGCGGGGGGGGAGCTGTTTTTT. The V and J genes are TRBV30 and TRBJ2-2; maybe TRBD2 (6 bases). The CDR3 covers 14 residues. V lost 2 bases and J 8 bases, leaving 15 bases between the germline ends. CDR1 and CDR2 (germline): GTSNPN, SVGIG (reference sequence).

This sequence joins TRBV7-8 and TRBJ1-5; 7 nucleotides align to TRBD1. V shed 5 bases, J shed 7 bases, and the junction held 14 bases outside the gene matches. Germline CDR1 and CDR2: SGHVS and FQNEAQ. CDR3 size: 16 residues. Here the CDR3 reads CASSMATGSVGQPQHF. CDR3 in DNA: TGTGCCAGCAGCATGGCGACAGGGTCGGTAGGGCAGCCCCAGCATTTT.

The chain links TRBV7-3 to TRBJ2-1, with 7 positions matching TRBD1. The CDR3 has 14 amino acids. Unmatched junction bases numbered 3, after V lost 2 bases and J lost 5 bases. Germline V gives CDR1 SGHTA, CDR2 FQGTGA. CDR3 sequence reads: CASSLDRVDNEQFF. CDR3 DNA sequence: TGTGCCAGCAGCTTAGACAGGGTGGACAATGAGCAGTTCTTC.

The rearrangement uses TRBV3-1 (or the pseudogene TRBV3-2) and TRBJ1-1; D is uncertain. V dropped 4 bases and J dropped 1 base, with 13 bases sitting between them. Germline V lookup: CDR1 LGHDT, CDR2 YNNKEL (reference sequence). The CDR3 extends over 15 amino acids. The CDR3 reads CASSLRTDGNTEAFF. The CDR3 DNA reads TGTGCCAGCAGCCTGAGGACGGACGGGAACACTGAAGCTTTCTTT.

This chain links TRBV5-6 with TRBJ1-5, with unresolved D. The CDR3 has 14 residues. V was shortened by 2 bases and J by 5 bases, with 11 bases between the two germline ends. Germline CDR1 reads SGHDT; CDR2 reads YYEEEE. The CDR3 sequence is CASSFYRRDQPQHF. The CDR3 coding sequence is TGTGCCAGCAGCTTTTACAGACGGGATCAGCCCCAGCATTTT.

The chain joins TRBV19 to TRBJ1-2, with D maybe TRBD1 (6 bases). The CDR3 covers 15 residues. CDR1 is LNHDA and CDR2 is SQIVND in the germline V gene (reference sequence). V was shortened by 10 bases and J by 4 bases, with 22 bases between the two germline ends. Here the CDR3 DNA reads TGTGCCACCTCCTCGAGACAGGAAACCTTCTATGGCTACACCTTC. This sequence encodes CATSSRQETFYGYTF. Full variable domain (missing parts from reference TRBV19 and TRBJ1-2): DGGITQSPKYLFRKEGQNVTLSCEQNLNHDAMYWYRQDPGQGLRLIYYSQIVNDFQKGDIAEGYSVSREKKESFPLTVTSAQKNPTAFYLCATSSRQETFYGYTFGSGTRLTVV.

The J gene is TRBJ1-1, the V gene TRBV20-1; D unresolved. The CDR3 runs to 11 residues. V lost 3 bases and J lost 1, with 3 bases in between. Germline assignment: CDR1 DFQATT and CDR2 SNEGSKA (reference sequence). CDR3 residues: CSASTNTEAFF. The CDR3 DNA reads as TGCAGTGCTAGCACGAACACTGAAGCTTTCTTT.

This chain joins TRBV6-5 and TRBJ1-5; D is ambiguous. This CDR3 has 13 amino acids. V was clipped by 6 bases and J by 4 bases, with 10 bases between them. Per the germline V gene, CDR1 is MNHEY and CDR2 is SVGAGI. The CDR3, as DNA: TGTGCCAGCAGACCTGACTGGAATCAGCCCCAGCATTTT. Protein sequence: CASRPDWNQPQHF.

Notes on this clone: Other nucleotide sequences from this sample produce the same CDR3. The CDR3 DNA follows: TGCGCCAGCAGCCAAGGTTCAGTTTACGAGCAGTACTTC. This sequence encodes CASSQGSVYEQYF. The gene calls are TRBV4-1 and TRBJ2-7; no clear D. This CDR3 has 13 residues. Per germline, CDR1 MGHRA and CDR2 YSYEKL. Trimming took off 1 base at V and 4 bases at J, with 8 bases between the two ends.

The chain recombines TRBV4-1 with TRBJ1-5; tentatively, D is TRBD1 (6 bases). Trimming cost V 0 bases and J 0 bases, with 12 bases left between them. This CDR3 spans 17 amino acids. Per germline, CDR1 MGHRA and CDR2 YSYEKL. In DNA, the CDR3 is TGCGCCAGCAGCCAAGATCAACGGACAGATAGCAATCAGCCCCAGCATTTT. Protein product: CASSQDQRTDSNQPQHF.

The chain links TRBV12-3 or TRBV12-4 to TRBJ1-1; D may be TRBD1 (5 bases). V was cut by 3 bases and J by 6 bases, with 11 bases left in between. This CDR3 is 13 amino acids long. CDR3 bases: TGTGCCAGCAGTTTGGGGGGATTCGCTGAAGCTTTCTTT. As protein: CASSLGGFAEAFF.

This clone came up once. The CDR3 region is CASSPRPASSTLYEQYF. Written as DNA, the CDR3 is TGTGCCAGCTCACCACGTCCTGCGTCCTCGACTCTGTACGAGCAGTACTTC. The genes are TRBV18 and TRBJ2-7; D gene unclear. Germline V lookup: CDR1 KGHSH, CDR2 LQKENI. CDR3 length: 17 amino acids. V dropped 1 base and J dropped 4 bases, with 20 bases sitting between them.

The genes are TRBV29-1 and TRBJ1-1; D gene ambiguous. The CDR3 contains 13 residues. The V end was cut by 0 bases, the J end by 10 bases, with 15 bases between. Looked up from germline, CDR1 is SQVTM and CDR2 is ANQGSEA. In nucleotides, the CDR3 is TGCAGCGTTGAAGAAAGTCCAATTAAGGGAGCTTTCTTT. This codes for CSVEESPIKGAFF.

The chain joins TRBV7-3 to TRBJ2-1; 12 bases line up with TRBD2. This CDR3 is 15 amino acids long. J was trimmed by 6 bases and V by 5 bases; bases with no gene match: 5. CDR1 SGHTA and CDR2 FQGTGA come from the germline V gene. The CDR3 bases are TGTGCCAGCAGCCTACAGGGACTAGCGGGCAATGAGCAGTTCTTC. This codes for CASSLQGLAGNEQFF.

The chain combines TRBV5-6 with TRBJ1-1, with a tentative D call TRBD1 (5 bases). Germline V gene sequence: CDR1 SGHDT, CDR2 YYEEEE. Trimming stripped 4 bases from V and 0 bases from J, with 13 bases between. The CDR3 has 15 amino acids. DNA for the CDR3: TGTGCCAGCAGCGTTCCGGGACCGCTGAACACTGAAGCTTTCTTT. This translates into CASSVPGPLNTEAFF.

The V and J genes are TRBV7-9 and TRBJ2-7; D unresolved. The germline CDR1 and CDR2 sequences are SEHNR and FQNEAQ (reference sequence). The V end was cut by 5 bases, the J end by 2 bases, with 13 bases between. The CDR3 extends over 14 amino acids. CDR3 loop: CASSLDTEPYEQYF. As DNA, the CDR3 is TGTGCCAGCAGCCTCGATACAGAACCCTACGAGCAGTACTTC.

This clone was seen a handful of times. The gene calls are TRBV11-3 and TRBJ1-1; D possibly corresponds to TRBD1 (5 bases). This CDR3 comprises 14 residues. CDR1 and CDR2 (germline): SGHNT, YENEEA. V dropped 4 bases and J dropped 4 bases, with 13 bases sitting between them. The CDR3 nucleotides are TGTGCCAGCAGCTCCGACGGGGGTGGCACTGAAGCTTTCTTT. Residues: CASSSDGGGTEAFF.

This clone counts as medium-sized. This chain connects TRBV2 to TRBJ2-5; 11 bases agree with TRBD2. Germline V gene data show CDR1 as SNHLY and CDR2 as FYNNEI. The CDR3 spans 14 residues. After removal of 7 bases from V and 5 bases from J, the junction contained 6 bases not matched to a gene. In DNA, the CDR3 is TGTGCCAGCATCTTAGCGGGGGGGCTGGAGACCCAGTACTTC. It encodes CASILAGGLETQYF.

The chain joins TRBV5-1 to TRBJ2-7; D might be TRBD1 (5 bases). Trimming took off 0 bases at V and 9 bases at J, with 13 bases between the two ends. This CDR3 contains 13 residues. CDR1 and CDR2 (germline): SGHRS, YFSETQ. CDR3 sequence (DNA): TGCGCCAGCAGCTTGGGACAGTCTACCCTGCAGTACTTC. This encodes CASSLGQSTLQYF.